This TCR beta chain comes out of a study of glioma-infiltrating T cells. General observations from the study: Non-neoplastic patients had below-expected tissue-blood divergence, while all gliomas exceeded expectation.

This clonotype has a handful of counts. Its antigen is currently unknown. The length of the CDR3 is 14 residues. Trimming removed 6 bases at V and 5 bases at J, with 14 bases between. The iRepertoire nested amplicon-rescue multiplex PCR amplified TCR alpha and beta CDR3s from RNA. Tissue mRNA or PBMC total RNA, roughly 85-450 ng, went into one-step reverse transcription and amplification. MiXCR, run by TCRdb on the multiplex PCR reads, gives a single entry per CDR3 protein. The sample comprises about 110,000 distinct CDR3 sequences, around a quarter of which are singletons, and roughly 37% rests with the top ten.

The source is a human donor with low-grade glioma or glioblastoma, undergoing nonglioma brain surgery, or in good health (not recorded which). Sample: glioma tissue, nonneoplastic brain tissue, or PBMCs (not recorded which). The chain joins TRBV12-3 or TRBV12-4 to TRBJ1-5; D perhaps matches TRBD1 (5 bases). CDR3 residues: CASRPGPIHQPQHF. Here the CDR3 DNA reads TGTGCCAGCAGACCGGGACCGATACATCAGCCCCAGCATTTT.